This T cell receptor (beta chain) was retrieved from a study of cytotoxic CD8 clonotypes in ibrutinib-treated CLL. The method was immunoSEQ multiplex PCR; TCRdb's version includes in-frame clones alone and lacks a portion of them. Of around 150,000 clones in the sample, approximately 77% were seen once. V was pared by 5 bases and J by 0 bases, with 14 bases of the junction left unmatched. There are 18 residues in the CDR3. Germline values: CDR1 LNHDA, CDR2 SQIVND (reference sequence). The rearrangement links TRBV19 to TRBJ1-1, with 8 bases lining up with TRBD1. The receptor comes from a human donor with chronic lymphocytic leukemia. The source material was PBMCs, sampled after 12 months of ibrutinib treatment. This CDR3 is CASSRFGQGTLMNTEAFF. The CDR3 nucleotides read TGTGCCAGTAGTCGATTTGGACAGGGAACCCTGATGAACACTGAAGCTTTCTTT.